The present T cell receptor beta chain was sequenced within a study of cytomegalovirus exposure and HLA in healthy donors. Despite likely unrecorded immune exposures, the donors were nominally healthy at the time of sampling. Study observations and caveats: A later analysis reportedly identified an Asian-associated ancestry cluster as carrying fewer N-insertions than the approximately 640-donor mean. Other equally common chains were less clonally expanded than HLA-associated TCR beta chains, a later analysis showed.

This clone was recorded once. What it binds is unknown. This CDR3 is also generated by other DNA sequences in the sample. PCR primers comprised 60 Vbeta and 13 Jbeta primers. Only in-frame clones appear in the TCRdb table, and some are missing; sequencing was by immunoSEQ multiplex PCR. The table has about 160,000 clones, approximately 60% seen once; the top ten hold roughly 6.4%. The material sequenced was PBMCs. The TCR originated in a woman aged 60-75 years in good health and CMV-seropositive.

This CDR3 reads CASSYQGAGEKLFF. In nucleotides, the CDR3 is TGTGCCAGCAGTTACCAGGGGGCAGGGGAAAAACTGTTTTTT. V and J are TRBV6-6 and TRBJ1-4; the match to TRBD1 covers 8 bases. Germline CDR1 reads MNHNY; CDR2 reads SVGAGI (reference sequence). The CDR3 consists of 14 residues. The V segment lost 2 bases and the J segment 8 bases; nucleotides outside the gene matches: 4.